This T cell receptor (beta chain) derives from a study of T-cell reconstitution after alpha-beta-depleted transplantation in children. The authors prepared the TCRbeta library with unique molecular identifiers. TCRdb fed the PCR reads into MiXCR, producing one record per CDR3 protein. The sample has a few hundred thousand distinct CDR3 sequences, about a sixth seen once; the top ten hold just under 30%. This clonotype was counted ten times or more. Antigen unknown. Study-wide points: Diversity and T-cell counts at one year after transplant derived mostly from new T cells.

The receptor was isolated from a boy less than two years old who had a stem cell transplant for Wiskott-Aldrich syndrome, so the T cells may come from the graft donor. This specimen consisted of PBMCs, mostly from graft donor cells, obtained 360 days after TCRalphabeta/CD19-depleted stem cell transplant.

CDR3 bases: TGTGCCATCAGCCCAGGGTACCCCTACAATGAGCAGTTCTTC. Encoded protein: CAISPGYPYNEQFF. V gene TRBV10-3 combines with J gene TRBJ2-1, with D tentatively TRBD1 (5 bases). Germline CDR1 is ENHRY and CDR2 is SYGVKD. The V end was cut by 6 bases, the J end by 2 bases, with 11 bases between. The CDR3 sequence is 14 residues long.